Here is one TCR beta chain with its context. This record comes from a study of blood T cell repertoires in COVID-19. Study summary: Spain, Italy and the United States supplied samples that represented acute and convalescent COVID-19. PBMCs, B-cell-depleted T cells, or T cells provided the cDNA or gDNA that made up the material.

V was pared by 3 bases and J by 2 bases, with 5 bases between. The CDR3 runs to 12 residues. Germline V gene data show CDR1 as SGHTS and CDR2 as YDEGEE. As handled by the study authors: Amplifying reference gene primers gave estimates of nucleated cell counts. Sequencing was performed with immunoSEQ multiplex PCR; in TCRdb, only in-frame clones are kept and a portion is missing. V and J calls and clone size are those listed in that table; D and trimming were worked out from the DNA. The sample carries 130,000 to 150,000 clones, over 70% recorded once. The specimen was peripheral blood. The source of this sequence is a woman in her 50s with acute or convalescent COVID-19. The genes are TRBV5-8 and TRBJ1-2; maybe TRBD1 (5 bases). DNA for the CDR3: TGTGCCAGCAGCTACAGGAACTATGGCTACACCTTC. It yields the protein CASSYRNYGYTF.